The subject of this entry is one TCR beta chain. Antigen: not known. This specimen belongs to a study of vaccination and CD4 T cells after COVID-19. The wider study: Stimulation of the cells used overlapping spike peptide pools from SARS-CoV-2 and from the common cold coronaviruses HCoV-NL63, HCoV-OC43 and HCoV-229E.

V lost 0 bases to trimming and J lost 5 bases, with 13 bases between them. The CDR3 consists of 15 residues. Germline V CDR1 and CDR2: MNHEY, SVGAGI. Sequence data for DNA of cultured CD4+ T cells were generated by the Oncomine TCR Beta short-read assay. MiXCR, run by TCRdb on the PCR reads, gives a single entry per CDR3 protein. Altogether 14,000 or so distinct CDR3 sequences are present, roughly 29% being singletons, with the ten largest covering approximately 22%. The treatment: approximately nine-day PBMC culture with coronavirus spike peptide pools or control peptides (ViraFEST assay). The TCR comes from a human donor with COVID-19. The chain recombines TRBV6-5 with TRBJ2-5, with D tentatively TRBD2 (5 bases). The sequenced material came from cultured CD4+ T cells from blood. CDR3 residues: CASSYSKLGGETQYF. The CDR3 DNA follows: TGTGCCAGCAGTTACTCGAAGCTGGGCGGGGAGACCCAGTACTTC.